A selection of T cell receptor beta chains follows, all from one sample in a study of blood T cell repertoires in COVID-19. Libraries were prepared by immunoSEQ multiplex PCR; TCRdb keeps only in-frame clonotypes and omits some of them. The table has 250,000 or so clones, roughly nine tenths seen once. What was sequenced was peripheral blood. These TCRs come from a man aged 35-49 years with active or convalescent COVID-19. CDR3s include the opening cysteine and the closing phenylalanine or tryptophan. D genes are given only for firm matches. Clone size is shown for a subset of rows, as once, few, many or a class of expanded clone.

DNA: TGCGCCAGCAGCCAGGACAGGGGGTCCTACGAGCAGTACTTC
CDR3: CASSQDRGSYEQYF
V: TRBV4-1
J: TRBJ2-7
D: TRBD1
size: NA

DNA: TGTGCCTGGAGTGTGACAGGGGGCCTGAATGAGCAGTTCTTC
CDR3: CAWSVTGGLNEQFF
V: TRBV30
J: TRBJ2-1
D: TRBD1
size: once

DNA: TGTGCCAGCAGCCAAATGGCACAGGTCCAAGAGACCCAGTACTTC
CDR3: CASSQMAQVQETQYF
V: TRBV3-1/TRBV3-2
J: TRBJ2-5
D: NA
size: NA

DNA: TGTGCCGTGGCCACATATGAGCAGTTCTTC
CDR3: CAVATYEQFF
V: TRBV28
J: TRBJ2-1
D: NA
size: NA

DNA: TGTGCCACCAGTGCCTCTCGACTAGAGGGCGCCGGGGAGCTGTTTTTT
CDR3: CATSASRLEGAGELFF
V: TRBV24-1
J: TRBJ2-2
D: NA
size: NA

DNA: TGTGCCAGCAGCAGTGGAACAGGGAAGGGTGAGCAGTTCTTC
CDR3: CASSSGTGKGEQFF
V: TRBV6-5
J: TRBJ2-1
D: NA
size: NA

DNA: TGTGCCGACGGGCGCGGCGGCGGCGGGGGGGAGACCCAGTACTTC
CDR3: CADGRGGGGGETQYF
V: TRBV2
J: TRBJ2-5
D: TRBD2
size: NA

DNA: TGTGCCAGTAGCGACCCCCATGAGACAGGGTACGAGCAGTACTTC
CDR3: CASSDPHETGYEQYF
V: TRBV19
J: TRBJ2-7
D: TRBD1
size: few

DNA: TGTGCCACTGGGGGCAGGGCACCGAGGAACGAGCAGTACTTC
CDR3: CATGGRAPRNEQYF
V: TRBV10-3
J: TRBJ2-7
D: NA
size: once

DNA: TGTGCCAGCAGCTCCAAGAGAAAGAATGAGCAGTTCTTC
CDR3: CASSSKRKNEQFF
V: TRBV13
J: TRBJ2-1
D: NA
size: NA

DNA: TGTGCCAGCAGTTACTCCTATGAGGGATCTCAAGAGACCCAGTACTTC
CDR3: CASSYSYEGSQETQYF
V: TRBV6-5
J: TRBJ2-5
D: NA
size: NA

DNA: TGTGCCAGCAGTACCGGACAGGGTCAGTGGGATGAGCAGTTCTTC
CDR3: CASSTGQGQWDEQFF
V: TRBV6-5
J: TRBJ2-1
D: TRBD1
size: NA

DNA: TGTGCCAGCAGCCCCCCGGGGAGGGACTATGGCTACACCTTC
CDR3: CASSPPGRDYGYTF
V: TRBV9
J: TRBJ1-2
D: NA
size: once

DNA: TGTGCCAGCAGCTTGAGAACATCTGGAAACACCATATATTTT
CDR3: CASSLRTSGNTIYF
V: TRBV5-6
J: TRBJ1-3
D: NA
size: NA

DNA: TGTGCCAGCATAACGGGGGTCACAGACTACGAGCAGTACTTC
CDR3: CASITGVTDYEQYF
V: TRBV2
J: TRBJ2-7
D: NA
size: NA